The T cell receptor (beta chain) under discussion was sequenced for a study of identical twins listed by TCRdb under 2016. About the full investigation: The study deep-sequenced TCR alpha and beta repertoires from monozygotic twins, unrelated adults of various ages and cord blood to test whether fetal clonotypes persist. To rule out contamination, the twin experiments were replicated at different times with different library preparation protocols. General findings and caveats noted by the study authors: Because the same donors could not be followed over many years, the conclusions depended on cross-sectional statistical analysis. Compared with coincidental sharing between unrelated individuals, out-of-frame TCR alpha sequences shared between twins showed an excess of sequences with low generation probability. Zero-insertion analyses could be partly confounded by invariant T cells such as MAIT and iNKT, though diverse VJ usage argued against such confounding for most clonotypes. The excess sharing between twins in beta out-of-frame sequences was weaker because fewer shared sequences reduced the signal-to-noise ratio. Abundant cord blood beta clonotypes carried fewer insertions; young adult naive repertoires showed a weaker similar trend, while memory repertoires showed none. Recombination models systematically underestimated out-of-frame TCR alpha sharing in monozygotic twins but agreed with sharing between unrelated individuals.

Receptor libraries were prepared by 5' RACE. For sequencing, an Illumina HiSeq 2000 was employed. A universal primer binding site was added through template switching, and the final cDNA carried a unique molecular identifier so that TCR cDNA molecules could be counted accurately. Specific primers in the conserved constant-segment region were used to synthesize first-strand cDNA for the TCR alpha and beta chains. Each cDNA library was double barcoded, with a SMART-Mk sample barcode plus Illumina barcodes, to control for contamination. TruSeq adapter sequences along with Illumina sample barcodes were introduced in two successive PCR steps. TCR alpha and beta cDNA libraries were sequenced on the Illumina HiSeq platform with custom primers. The paper's data handling went like this. Raw reads were processed with MiGEC to extract unique molecular identifiers, and MiXCR was used to determine CDR3 positions. For each individual, recombination models were inferred using an EM algorithm with the repgenHMM and IGoR tools. The tcR package in R was used for shared clonotype analysis, with sharing normalized by the product of cloneset sizes. Out-of-frame nonproductive sequences were analyzed to study raw recombination free of thymic and clonal selection effects. TCRdb reran the public reads through fastp at Q25 and MiXCR, keeping productive beta chains. CDR3 protein sequences are deduplicated, and each keeps its most common genes and DNA. The V and J calls come from TCRdb's annotation, not from the publication. Within this sample are some 1,700,000 distinct CDR3 sequences, with around a third of them counted one time only. The top ten hold more than 0.25% of the sample.

Details on this clonotype: It has no known antigen specificity. No per-base quality is available; no much larger clone lies one base away.

All donors were healthy Caucasians. The receptor was isolated from a newborn girl in good health. Sequencing was performed on cord blood.

The nucleotides are TGTGCCAGCAGTGCCCTTATATGGGGGGCCAGGGCTGAAGCTTTCTTT. The encoded protein is CASSALIWGARAEAFF. The sequence links TRBV6-1 to TRBJ1-1, and TRBD1 may be the D gene, going by 6 matching bases. Trimming removed 4 bases from V and 6 bases from J, leaving 21 bases between the germline ends. From the germline V gene, CDR1 is MNHNS and CDR2 is SASEGT. The CDR3 contains 16 residues, cysteine and phenylalanine counted. This entry keeps only the CDR3 DNA: 48 bases, framed from base 1.